This TCR beta chain was sequenced in a study of tumor-infiltrating lymphocytes in localized non-small cell lung cancer. Study-level points and caveats: Different pieces of the same tissue were used for each assay.

A remark on this clone: Its cognate antigen is unknown.

From germline, CDR1 is SGHNT and CDR2 YYREEE (reference sequence). V shed 6 bases, J shed 5 bases, and the junction held 6 bases outside the gene matches. The length of the CDR3 is 13 residues. Assay used: immunoSEQ multiplex PCR; TCRdb lists only in-frame clones, some missing. The sample yields 5,200 or so clones, 66% seen once. The TCR comes from a human donor with non-small cell lung cancer. The J gene is TRBJ2-5, the V gene TRBV5-4, with 8 bases fitting TRBD2. The sequencing sample was made of lung tumor tissue. CDR3 DNA: TGTGCCAGCACCATAGCGGGGCGGGAGACCCAGTACTTC. The encoded protein is CASTIAGRETQYF.